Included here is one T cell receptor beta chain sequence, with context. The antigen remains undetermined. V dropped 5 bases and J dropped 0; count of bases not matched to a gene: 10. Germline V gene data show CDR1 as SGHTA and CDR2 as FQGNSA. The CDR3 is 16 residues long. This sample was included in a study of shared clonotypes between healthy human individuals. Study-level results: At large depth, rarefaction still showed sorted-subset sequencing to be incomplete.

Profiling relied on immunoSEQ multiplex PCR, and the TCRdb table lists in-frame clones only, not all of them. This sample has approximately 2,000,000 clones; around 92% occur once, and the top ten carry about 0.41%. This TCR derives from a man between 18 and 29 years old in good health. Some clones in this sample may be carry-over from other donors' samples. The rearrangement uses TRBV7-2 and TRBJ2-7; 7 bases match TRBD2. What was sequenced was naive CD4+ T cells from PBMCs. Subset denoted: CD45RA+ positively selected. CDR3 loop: CASSPSAGGSSYEQYF. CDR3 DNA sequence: TGTGCCAGCAGCCCATCCGCCGGGGGGAGCTCCTACGAGCAGTACTTC.